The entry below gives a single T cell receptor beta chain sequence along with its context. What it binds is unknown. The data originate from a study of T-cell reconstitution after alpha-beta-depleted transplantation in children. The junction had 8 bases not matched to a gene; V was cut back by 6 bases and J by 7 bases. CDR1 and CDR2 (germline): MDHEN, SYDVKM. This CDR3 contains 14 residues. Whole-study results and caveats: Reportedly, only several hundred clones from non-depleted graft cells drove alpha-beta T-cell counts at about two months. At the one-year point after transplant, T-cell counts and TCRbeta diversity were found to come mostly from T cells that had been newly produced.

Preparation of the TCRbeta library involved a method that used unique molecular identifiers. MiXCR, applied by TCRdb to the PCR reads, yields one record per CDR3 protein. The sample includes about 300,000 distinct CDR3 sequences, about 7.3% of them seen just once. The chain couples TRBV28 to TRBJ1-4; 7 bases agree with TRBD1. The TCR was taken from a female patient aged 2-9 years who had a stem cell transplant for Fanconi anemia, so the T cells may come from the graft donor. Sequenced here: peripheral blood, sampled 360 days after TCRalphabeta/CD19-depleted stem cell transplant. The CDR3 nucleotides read TGTGCCAGCAGCTCCGGGACAGTGAGTGAAAAACTGTTTTTT. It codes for CASSSGTVSEKLFF.